This entry is about one T cell receptor (beta chain). Its antigen is unknown. Sequencing was performed with immunoSEQ multiplex PCR; in TCRdb, only in-frame clones are kept and a portion is missing. The sample comprises about 110,000 clones, 85% to 95% of which are singletons, and 3% to 4.5% rests with the top ten. The data belong to a study of PD-L1 blockade in urothelial cancer. Background on the study: Reported median T cell count for blood samples was 130,000 to 150,000.

Time point in this sample: peripheral blood 6 weeks after treatment start. The V end lost 3 bases, the J end lost 0 bases, and 14 bases lay between the germline ends. This CDR3 region has 16 residues. CDR1 and CDR2 from the germline V gene are SGHRS and YFSETQ. Notes on the study in general: Tumor-associated clones in the blood of durable-benefit patients grew more at 3 weeks. Better progression-free and overall survival followed lower pretreatment blood clonality.

The sample consisted of PBMCs, taken around atezolizumab (anti-PD-L1) treatment. The TCR was taken from a man in his fifties or sixties with urothelial cancer. This chain joins TRBV5-1 and TRBJ2-3, with D possibly matching TRBD1 (5 bases). The CDR3 DNA follows: TGCGCCAGCAGCTCCAGACAGCCCCGAAGCACAGATACGCAGTATTTT. It is translated as CASSSRQPRSTDTQYF.